This paragraph covers one T cell receptor (beta chain) sequence. This clonotype was detected ten times or more. This receptor's antigen is unknown. The sample holds no much larger clone one base away, and base qualities are not on file. This specimen's treatment or condition label, interpreted: in vitro stimulation with specific CMV peptide epitopes to enrich CMV-specific T cells. Sequenced using an Illumina HiSeq 1500. TCRdb reprocessing: public reads trimmed at Q25 with fastp, clones called with MiXCR, in-frame beta chains kept. Every distinct CDR3 protein forms one entry, paired with its most common genes and DNA. The sample data list about 100,000 distinct CDR3 sequences, and about 31% of these were observed just once. Jointly, the top ten make up approximately 75% of the sample. This record belongs to a study of T cell repertoires in cytomegalovirus infection (dated by TCRdb to the late 2010s). Regarding the research as a whole: Alongside well-studied HLA-B-restricted epitopes, the peptide stimulations were aimed at recently identified HLA-C-restricted CMV epitopes, whose presentation resists viral immunomodulation. Donor HLA type was relevant to the analysis, because carriage of CMV infection together with the matching HLA type was indicated by public TCR beta signatures.

Clipping removes 2 bases from V and 3 bases from J, with 4 as the unmatched junction base count. Via the germline V gene (reference sequence), CDR1 is SSHAT and CDR2 FNYEAQ. Its CDR3 holds 15 amino acids, cysteine through phenylalanine. Left in the record is the CDR3 DNA by itself, 45 bases read in frame from the first base. The investigation overall reported the following: In the ex vivo response, HLA-C-restricted CMV-specific TCR beta clonotypes were dominant, and in two of eight donors the single most frequent clonotype came from this HLA-C-restricted group. Cumulative frequency of public TCR beta family members discriminated carriers of CMV infection plus the relevant HLA type in this cohort and an independent 352-donor cohort.

The sequence derives from a human donor in good health (CMV status not recorded). Some clones in this sample may be carry-over from other donors' samples. The rearranged segments are TRBV7-7 and TRBJ2-5; 9 central bases correspond to TRBD2. Sequencing used CD8+ T cells from cultured PBMCs, obtained from culture after CMV antigen stimulation. Here is the DNA: TGTGCCAGCAGCTTATTTAGCGGGGGAGAAGAGACCCAGTACTTC. Translated, it gives CASSLFSGGEETQYF.